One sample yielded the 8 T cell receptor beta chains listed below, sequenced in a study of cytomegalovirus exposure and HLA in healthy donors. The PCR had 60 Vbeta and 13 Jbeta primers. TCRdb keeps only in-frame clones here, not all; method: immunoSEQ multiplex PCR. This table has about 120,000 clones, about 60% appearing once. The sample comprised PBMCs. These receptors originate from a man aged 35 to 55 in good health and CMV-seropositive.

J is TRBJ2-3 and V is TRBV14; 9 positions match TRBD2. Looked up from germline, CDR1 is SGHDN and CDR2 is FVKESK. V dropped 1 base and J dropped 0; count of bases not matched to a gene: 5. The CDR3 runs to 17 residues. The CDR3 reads CASSQVRTSDSTDTQYF. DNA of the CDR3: TGTGCCAGCAGCCAAGTACGGACTAGCGACAGCACAGATACGCAGTATTTT.

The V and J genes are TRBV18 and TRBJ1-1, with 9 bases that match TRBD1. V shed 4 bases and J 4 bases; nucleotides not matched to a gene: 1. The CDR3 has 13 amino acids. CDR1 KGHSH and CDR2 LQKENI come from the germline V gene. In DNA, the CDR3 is TGTGCCAGCTCACGGGGACAGGGCACTGAAGCTTTCTTT. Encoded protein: CASSRGQGTEAFF. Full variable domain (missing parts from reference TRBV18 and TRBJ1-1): NAGVMQNPRHLVRRRGQEARLRCSPMKGHSHVYWYRQLPEEGLKFMVYLQKENIIDESGMPKERFSAEFPKEGPSILRIQQVVRGDSAAYFCASSRGQGTEAFFGQGTRLTVV.

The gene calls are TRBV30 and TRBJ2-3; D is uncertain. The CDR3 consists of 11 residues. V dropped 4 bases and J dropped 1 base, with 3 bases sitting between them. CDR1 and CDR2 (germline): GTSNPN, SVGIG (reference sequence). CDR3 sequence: CAWTGTDTQYF. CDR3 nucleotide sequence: TGTGCCTGGACAGGCACAGATACGCAGTATTTT.

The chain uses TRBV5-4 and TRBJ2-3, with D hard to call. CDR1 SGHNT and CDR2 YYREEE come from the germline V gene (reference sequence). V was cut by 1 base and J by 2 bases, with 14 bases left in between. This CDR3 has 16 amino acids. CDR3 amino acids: CASSLPSDRITDTQYF. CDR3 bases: TGTGCCAGCAGCTTGCCCAGCGATCGTATCACAGATACGCAGTATTTT.

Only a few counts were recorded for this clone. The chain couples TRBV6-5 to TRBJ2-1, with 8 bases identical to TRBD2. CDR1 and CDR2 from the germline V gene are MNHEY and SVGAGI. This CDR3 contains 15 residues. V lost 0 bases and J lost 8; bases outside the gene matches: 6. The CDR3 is CASSYSGGRRDEQFF. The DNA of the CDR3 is TGTGCCAGCAGTTACTCCGGCGGGAGGAGAGATGAGCAGTTCTTC.

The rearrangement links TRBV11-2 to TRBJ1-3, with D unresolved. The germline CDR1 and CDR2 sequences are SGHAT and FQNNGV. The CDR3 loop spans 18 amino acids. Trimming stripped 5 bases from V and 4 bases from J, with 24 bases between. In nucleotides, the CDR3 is TGTGCCAGCAGCCCGCCTCCTAGCCGGTCTGGGTCCGGAAACACCATATATTTT. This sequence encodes CASSPPPSRSGSGNTIYF. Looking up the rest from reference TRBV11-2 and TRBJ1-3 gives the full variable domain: EAGVAQSPRYKIIEKRQSVAFWCNPISGHATLYWYQQILGQGPKLLIQFQNNGVVDDSQLPKDRFSAERLKGVDSTLKIQPAKLEDSAVYLCASSPPPSRSGSGNTIYFGEGSWLTVV.

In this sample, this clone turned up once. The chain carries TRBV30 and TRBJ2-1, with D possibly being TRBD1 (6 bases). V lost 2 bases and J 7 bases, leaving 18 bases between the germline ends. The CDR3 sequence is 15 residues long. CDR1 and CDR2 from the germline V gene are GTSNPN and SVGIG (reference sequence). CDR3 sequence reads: CAWSSETGPRNEQFF. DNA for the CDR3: TGTGCCTGGAGTAGCGAGACAGGACCGAGGAATGAGCAGTTCTTC. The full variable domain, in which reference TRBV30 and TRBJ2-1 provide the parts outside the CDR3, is SQTIHQWPATLVQPVGSPLSLECTVEGTSNPNLYWYRQAAGRGLQLLFYSVGIGQISSEVPQNLSASRPQDRQFILSSKKLLLSDSGFYLCAWSSETGPRNEQFFGPGTRLTVL.

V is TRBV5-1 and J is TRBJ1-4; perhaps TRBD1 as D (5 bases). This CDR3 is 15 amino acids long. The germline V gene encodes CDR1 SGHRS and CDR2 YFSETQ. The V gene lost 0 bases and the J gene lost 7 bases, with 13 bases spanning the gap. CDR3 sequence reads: CASSLGPGEIEKLFF. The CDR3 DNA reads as TGCGCCAGCAGCTTGGGGCCGGGGGAGATTGAAAAACTGTTTTTT.